The source of this TCR beta chain is a study of blood T cell repertoires in COVID-19. Overall study: T cells, B-cell-depleted T cells, or PBMCs provided the cDNA or gDNA that served as material.

In the authors' workflow: Estimated nucleated cell counts came from reference gene primer amplification. Assay used: immunoSEQ multiplex PCR; TCRdb lists only in-frame clones, some missing. The V and J calls and the clone size are those of that table, but D and trimming were determined from the DNA. The sample yields 150,000 to 200,000 clones, 86% seen once. CDR3 size: 12 residues. CDR1 SGHAT and CDR2 FQDESV come from the germline V gene (reference sequence). V dropped 4 bases and J dropped 2 bases, with 6 bases sitting between them. Sequencing was performed on peripheral blood. The rearrangement links TRBV11-1 to TRBJ2-7, with D possibly TRBD1 on 5 matching bases. The receptor's source is a man between 60 and 75 years old with acute or convalescent COVID-19. The CDR3 spells CASSSTAYEQYF. The CDR3 region has the DNA TGTGCCAGCAGCTCGACAGCCTACGAGCAGTACTTC. Full variable domain (rest looked up from reference TRBV11-1 and TRBJ2-7): EAEVAQSPRYKITEKSQAVAFWCDPISGHATLYWYRQILGQGPELLVQFQDESVVDDSQLPKDRFSAERLKGVDSTLKIQPAELGDSAMYLCASSSTAYEQYFGPGTRLTVT.